A single sample is the source of the 19 T cell receptor beta chains below, sequenced in a study of Ad26.COV2.S vaccination and SARS-CoV-2 variants. Treatment in this sample: roughly 20 received Ad26.COV2.S at low or high dose, single or two shots; 5 received placebo; per-sample allocation not given. Repertoires come from day 63 after the first vaccine or placebo injection. Sequencing used immunoSEQ multiplex PCR; TCRdb keeps in-frame clones, though not all of them. This sample has 440,000 or so clones; 90% occur once, and the top ten carry approximately 4.5%. The specimen comprised peripheral blood, sampled in a trial of Ad26.COV2.S vaccine versus placebo. The receptors were sampled from a person aged 18-65 years who received the Ad26.COV2.S COVID-19 vaccine or a placebo.

The chain couples TRBV6-1 to TRBJ2-5, with a possible D match to TRBD1 (5 bases). Germline CDR1 reads MNHNS; CDR2 reads SASEGT. V lost 3 bases and J lost 2, with 7 bases in between. The CDR3 has 13 residues. The CDR3 DNA reads as TGTGCCAGCAGTGACAGGGTTCAAGAGACCCAGTACTTC. Encoded protein: CASSDRVQETQYF.

The V gene is TRBV9, the J gene TRBJ2-1; TRBD2 aligns across 15 bases. The CDR3 contains 16 residues. The V and J ends lost 4 bases and 6 bases, in that order; junction bases with no gene match: 5. Germline V gives CDR1 SGDLS, CDR2 YYNGEE. The DNA of the CDR3 is TGTGCCAGCAGCCAATGGACTAGCGGGAGGGTCAATGAGCAGTTCTTC. Translating it yields CASSQWTSGRVNEQFF.

Notes on this clone: The sample has other DNA sequences that encode this CDR3 too. As DNA, the CDR3 is TGTGCCTGGAGTGTACAGGGGAATCAGCCCCAGCATTTT. Protein product: CAWSVQGNQPQHF. J is TRBJ1-5 and V is TRBV30; 7 bases align to TRBD1. V lost 0 bases and J lost 4; bases outside the gene matches: 0. The CDR3 is 13 residues long. Germline V gives CDR1 GTSNPN, CDR2 SVGIG (reference sequence).

This sequence joins TRBV19 and TRBJ2-1; 7 bases fit TRBD2. J lost 10 bases, V lost 6 bases, and 18 bases had no gene match. Germline-derived CDR1 and CDR2 are LNHDA and SQIVND (reference sequence). CDR3 length: 16 amino acids. This CDR3 is CASRIGGSGVWGEQFF. In DNA, the CDR3 is TGTGCCAGTAGGATCGGGGGGAGTGGGGTTTGGGGCGAGCAGTTCTTC.

The chain has TRBV12-3 or TRBV12-4 and TRBJ1-5, with 8 bases fitting TRBD1. This CDR3 comprises 13 residues. With 6 bases clipped from V and 9 bases from J, the junction kept 7 bases outside the gene matches. Written as DNA, the CDR3 is TGTGCCAGCAGCACAGGGGGGGTGGGGCCCCAGCATTTT. Translated, it gives CASSTGGVGPQHF.

The chain is built from TRBV7-2 and TRBJ2-3, with TRBD2 identical over 11 bases. Germline CDR1 reads SGHTA; CDR2 reads FQGNSA. The ends lost 5 bases at V and 3 bases at J; junction bases unmatched: 10. CDR3 length equals 17 residues. CDR3 DNA: TGTGCCAGCAGCCCACTAGCGGGAGTATCTCGAACAGATACGCAGTATTTT. Its translation is CASSPLAGVSRTDTQYF.

This chain joins TRBV21-1 and TRBJ2-1; the table gives TRBD2 as D, unverified against the DNA. TRBV21-1 is labeled a pseudogene. CDR3 size: 16 residues. The CDR3 DNA reads TGTGCCAGCAGCAAGGGGACTAGATCGGTCGTGGATGAGCAGTTCTTC. Amino acid sequence: CASSKGTRSVVDEQFF.

V is TRBV7-3 and J is TRBJ2-3; D is unclear. In germline, CDR1 is SGHTA, CDR2 FQGTGA. V gave up 5 bases and J gave up 5 bases, with 14 bases separating them. This CDR3 contains 14 residues. For the CDR3, the DNA is TGTGCCAGCAGCGAACGACCGGGTGGAGATACGCAGTATTTT. Translated, it gives CASSERPGGDTQYF. The variable domain in full, completed from reference TRBV7-3 and TRBJ2-3, reads GAGVSQTPSNKVTEKGKYVELRCDPISGHTALYWYRQSLGQGPEFLIYFQGTGAADDSGLPNDRFFAVRPEGSVSTLKIQRTERGDSAVYLCASSERPGGDTQYFGPGTRLTVL.

Note on this clone: The same CDR3 is also encoded by other DNA sequences in this sample. This chain uses TRBV28 with TRBJ2-1, with D uncertain. The CDR3 is 13 amino acids. Trimming removed 1 base at V and 4 bases at J, with 5 bases between. Germline CDR1 MDHEN, CDR2 SYDVKM. The CDR3 here is CASSLLGYNEQFF. CDR3 DNA: TGTGCCAGCAGTTTATTGGGGTACAATGAGCAGTTCTTC.

This clone was seen only a few times. The chain links TRBV2 to TRBJ1-6; D gene ambiguous. Trimming took off 7 bases at V and 2 bases at J, with 12 bases between the two ends. Germline CDR1 and CDR2: SNHLY and FYNNEI. The CDR3 is made up of 15 amino acids. CDR3 nucleotide sequence: TGTGCCAGCACATCCTCTGAGACCTATAATTCACCCCTCCACTTT. Its protein is CASTSSETYNSPLHF.

V usage is TRBV27 and J usage is TRBJ2-5, with 7 bases aligning to TRBD2. The germline gives CDR1 MNHEY, CDR2 SMNVEV (reference sequence). The trim removed 2 bases at V and 4 bases at J, leaving 10 bases unmatched. The CDR3 consists of 16 residues. The CDR3, as DNA: TGTGCCAGCAGTTTAGAGGGCGGGGGAGGAGGAGAGACCCAGTACTTC. Translation: CASSLEGGGGGETQYF.

This clone occurred once. The chain employs TRBV6-5 and TRBJ2-7; 10 positions agree with TRBD2. The germline V gene has CDR1 MNHEY and CDR2 SVGAGI. CDR3 length: 13 amino acids. Losses at the gene ends were 5 bases for V and 6 bases for J; bases not matched to a gene: 4. The CDR3 sequence is CASSKREGLEQYF. CDR3 bases: TGTGCCAGCAGTAAGCGGGAGGGCCTCGAGCAGTACTTC.

The J gene is TRBJ2-3, the V gene TRBV6-6; possibly TRBD1 for D (6 bases). Between the trimmed V and J ends, which lost 5 bases and 3 bases, there was a span of 21 bases. The CDR3 has 17 residues. CDR1 is MNHNY, CDR2 SVGAGI, per germline (reference sequence). In nucleotides, the CDR3 is TGTGCCAGCAGTCACCGTGGAAGAGGGGGAACAACAGATACGCAGTATTTT. The encoded protein is CASSHRGRGGTTDTQYF.

This clone was seen more than once but under ten times. The chain carries TRBV19 and TRBJ1-1; D call uncertain. CDR1 is LNHDA, CDR2 SQIVND, per germline (reference sequence). V was pared by 3 bases and J by 8 bases, with 19 bases between. CDR3 length: 15 residues. As DNA, the CDR3 is TGTGCCAGTAGTATCAGGCAGGCGGGGAAACGGGAAGCTTTCTTT. Its protein product is CASSIRQAGKREAFF.

V gene TRBV5-1 combines with J gene TRBJ2-5, with 7 bases matching TRBD2. The V gene end was trimmed by 4 bases and the J gene end by 1 base; junction bases not matched to a gene: 7. CDR1 and CDR2 (germline): SGHRS, YFSETQ. The CDR3 is 15 amino acids. The CDR3 nucleotides are TGCGCCAGCAGCAGGGGACTATCGGGCCAAGAGACCCAGTACTTC. Its translation is CASSRGLSGQETQYF.

The gene calls are TRBV11-2 and TRBJ2-5; 8 bases map to TRBD1. Trimming cost V 5 bases and J 5 bases; bases outside gene matches: 4. Germline assignment: CDR1 SGHAT and CDR2 FQNNGV. The CDR3 consists of 13 residues. The CDR3 DNA reads as TGTGCCAGCAGCCCCCGGACAGGGGAGACCCAGTACTTC. Amino acid sequence: CASSPRTGETQYF.

This chain connects TRBV2 to TRBJ2-1; TRBD2 matches at 8 bases. Trimming cost V 4 bases and J 3 bases; bases outside gene matches: 5. Germline CDR1 reads SNHLY; CDR2 reads FYNNEI. The CDR3 sequence is 15 residues long. CDR3 DNA sequence: TGTGCCAGCAGTGGGAACAGCGGGAGCTACAATGAGCAGTTCTTC. It is translated as CASSGNSGSYNEQFF.

The chain carries TRBV15 and TRBJ1-4; 7 bases are a match to TRBD1. The CDR3 totals 15 residues. The ends lost 4 bases at V and 5 bases at J; junction bases unmatched: 7. Germline V gene lookup returns CDR1 LNHNV and CDR2 YYDKDF (reference sequence). CDR3 bases: TGTGCCACCAGCACTCCGGCAGGGGGAAATGAAAAACTGTTTTTT. Translation gives CATSTPAGGNEKLFF.

This chain joins TRBV18 and TRBJ2-7; 8 bases map to TRBD2. V gave up 4 bases and J gave up 0 bases; unmatched junction bases: 8. CDR3 length: 16 amino acids. In germline, CDR1 is KGHSH, CDR2 LQKENI. Here the CDR3 DNA reads TGTGCCAGCTCACGGGGCCTAGCGGGCAACTCCTACGAGCAGTACTTC. Its translation: CASSRGLAGNSYEQYF. Based on the CDR3 plus reference TRBV18 and TRBJ2-7, the full variable domain is NAGVMQNPRHLVRRRGQEARLRCSPMKGHSHVYWYRQLPEEGLKFMVYLQKENIIDESGMPKERFSAEFPKEGPSILRIQQVVRGDSAAYFCASSRGLAGNSYEQYFGPGTRLTVT.